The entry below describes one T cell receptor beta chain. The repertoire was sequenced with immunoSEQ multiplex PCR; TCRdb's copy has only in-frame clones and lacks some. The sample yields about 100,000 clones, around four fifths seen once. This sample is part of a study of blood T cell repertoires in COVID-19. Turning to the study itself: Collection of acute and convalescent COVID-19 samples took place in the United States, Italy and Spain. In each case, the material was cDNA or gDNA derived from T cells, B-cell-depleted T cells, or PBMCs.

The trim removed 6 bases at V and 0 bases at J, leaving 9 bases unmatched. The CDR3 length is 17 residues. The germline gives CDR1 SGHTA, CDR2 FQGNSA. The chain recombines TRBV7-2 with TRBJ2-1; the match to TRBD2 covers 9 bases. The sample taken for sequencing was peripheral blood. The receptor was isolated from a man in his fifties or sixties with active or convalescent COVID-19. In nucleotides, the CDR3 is TGTGCCAGCAGAGGTCCGAGCGGGAGGTTCTCCTACAATGAGCAGTTCTTC. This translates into CASRGPSGRFSYNEQFF.